The T cell receptor beta chain under discussion was sequenced for a study of CD8+CD57+ T cells in acquired aplastic anemia. In the study overall: DNA per sorted CD4+ or CD8+ sample ranged roughly 0.17 to 27.4 ug, averaging about 2.9 ug. Healthy CD8+ samples averaged around 11 million reads.

Profiling of TCR beta VDJ combinations and CDR3 sequences used genomic DNA as template. TCRdb used MiXCR to reprocess the reads, holding one entry per CDR3 protein. The table includes 350,000 to 450,000 distinct CDR3 sequences, 55% to 70% detected once. In the case of this clonotype: An end of the junction does not agree with germline; a read error may underlie this.

This TCR was sampled from a human donor in good health, serving as a control. Sequencing input: sorted CD4+, CD8+, or CD8+CD57+ T cells (not recorded which) from PBMCs.

The chain's CDR3 is CACSADRRGGHEQYF. Written as DNA, the CDR3 is TGTGCCTGCAGCGCAGACCGGCGGGGGGGCCACGAGCAGTACTTC. The V gene is TRBV7-9, the J gene TRBJ2-7; 9 bases match TRBD2. The CDR3 extends over 15 amino acids. Germline V gene lookup returns CDR1 SEHNR and CDR2 FQNEAQ (reference sequence).